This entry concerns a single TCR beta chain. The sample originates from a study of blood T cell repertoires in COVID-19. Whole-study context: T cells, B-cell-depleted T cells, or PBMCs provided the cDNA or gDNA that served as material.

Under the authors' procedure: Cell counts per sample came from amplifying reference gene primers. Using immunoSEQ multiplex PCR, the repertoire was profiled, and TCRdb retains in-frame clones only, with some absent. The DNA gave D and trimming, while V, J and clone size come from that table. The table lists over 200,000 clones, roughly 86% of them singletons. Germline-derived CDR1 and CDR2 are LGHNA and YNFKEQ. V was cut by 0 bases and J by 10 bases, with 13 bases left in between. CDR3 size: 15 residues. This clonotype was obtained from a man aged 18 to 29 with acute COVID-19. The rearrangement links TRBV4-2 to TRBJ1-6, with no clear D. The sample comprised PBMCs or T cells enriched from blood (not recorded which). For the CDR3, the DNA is TGTGCCAGCAGCCAAGATAGATTGGGCGCCTCACCCCTCCACTTT. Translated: CASSQDRLGASPLHF.